This T cell receptor beta chain was recovered during a study of siplizumab effects on memory and regulatory T cells. Whole-study findings and limits: Naive T cells looked more diverse than memory cells, and they looked like major contributors to the alloresponse.

As to this clone: The antigen remains unidentified.

Method: immunoSEQ multiplex PCR; TCRdb's copy keeps in-frame clones and lacks some. The sample contains roughly 68,000 clones, approximately 97% of which appear only once. The CDR3 is 12 residues long. Germline loops: CDR1 MNHNS, CDR2 SASEGT. V dropped 6 bases and J dropped 6 bases, with 12 bases sitting between them. The chain carries TRBV6-1 and TRBJ2-7, with D perhaps matching TRBD2 (6 bases). The sample was naive CD8+ T cells sorted from blood. This receptor was obtained from a human donor in good health. CDR3 sequence (DNA): TGTGCCAGCAGCTTGCTCGGGGGCGAGCAGTACTTC. Translating gives CASSLLGGEQYF.